The source of this TCR beta chain is a study of human T cells and chemical hapten exposure. Background on the study: All through the approximately 25-week study, the scalp of each patient received diphenylcyclopropenone doses weekly. Study-wide results and caveats: Expanded TCRs made up significantly more big CDR3 similarity clusters than controls did. TCRs exceeding a frequency of 1 in 1000 stayed unchanged under DPC sensitization.

V lost 0 bases to trimming and J lost 1 base; unmatched junction nucleotides: 17. The CDR3 has 20 residues. CDR1 is DFQATT and CDR2 is SNEGSKA in the germline V gene (reference sequence). This clonotype appeared many times. Its antigen remains unidentified. TCRdb passed the RACE reads through MiXCR, listing each CDR3 protein once. This sample carries about 57,000 distinct CDR3 sequences, about 9% of them seen once, and the ten largest clones take about 14%. Time point noted: patch test 1, 2 weeks after DPC sensitization. Treatment defined: therapeutic diphenylcyclopropenone sensitization with weekly scalp DPC.

The specimen was whole blood, collected in connection with sensitization to the hapten diphenylcyclopropenone (DPC). The rearrangement links TRBV20-1 to TRBJ1-5; 8 bases fit TRBD1. This clonotype originated in a woman aged 40 to 50 with alopecia areata. Some clones in this sample may be carry-over from other donors' samples. The CDR3 loop is CSARDLSRGQVFSSNQPQHF. The CDR3 DNA is TGCAGTGCTAGAGATCTTTCAAGGGGACAGGTCTTTTCGAGCAATCAGCCCCAGCATTTT.